A selection of T cell receptor beta chains follows, all from one sample in a study of T cell changes during pregnancy in multiple sclerosis. Libraries were prepared by immunoSEQ multiplex PCR; TCRdb keeps only in-frame clonotypes and omits some of them. The sample yields almost 50,000 clones, about 90% seen once. The sample was CD8+ T cells from peripheral blood mononuclear cells, taken after pregnancy. These TCRs come from a female donor with multiple sclerosis, enrolled in a pregnancy study. Both conserved end residues are part of each CDR3. D genes are given only for firm matches. Rows give clone size only sometimes, using once, few, many, or a class for an expanded clone.

d_gene: TRBD2; abundance: -; j_gene: TRBJ2-5; len: 15; v_gene: TRBV13; CDR3nt: TGTGCCAGCAGCTTCAACCCCGGACTAGCGGAGGGCCAGTACTTC; CDR3aa: CASSFNPGLAEGQYF
d_gene: -; abundance: -; j_gene: TRBJ1-2; len: 13; v_gene: TRBV4-1; CDR3nt: TGCGCCAGCAGTCGGGGGGGCACCTATGGCTACACCTTC; CDR3aa: CASSRGGTYGYTF
d_gene: TRBD1; abundance: -; j_gene: TRBJ1-5; len: 15; v_gene: TRBV7-6; CDR3nt: TGTGCCAGCAGCCCCCGGACAGGGGATAATCAGCCCCAGCATTTT; CDR3aa: CASSPRTGDNQPQHF
d_gene: -; abundance: -; j_gene: TRBJ1-5; len: 13; v_gene: TRBV6-1; CDR3nt: TGTGCCAGCAGTGAATGGCTTTTTCAGCCCCAGCATTTT; CDR3aa: CASSEWLFQPQHF
d_gene: -; abundance: -; j_gene: TRBJ2-2; len: 14; v_gene: TRBV11-2; CDR3nt: TGTGCCAGCAGCACCGGTCAGAACACCGGGGAGCTGTTTTTT; CDR3aa: CASSTGQNTGELFF
d_gene: -; abundance: -; j_gene: TRBJ2-3; len: 15; v_gene: TRBV9; CDR3nt: TGTGCCAGCAGCGTATCGGGGGGCGTAACAGATACGCAGTATTTT; CDR3aa: CASSVSGGVTDTQYF
d_gene: TRBD1; abundance: -; j_gene: TRBJ1-4; len: 17; v_gene: TRBV7-8; CDR3nt: TGTGCCAGCAGCACCACAGGACAGGGGGCAACTAATGAAAAACTGTTTTTT; CDR3aa: CASSTTGQGATNEKLFF
d_gene: TRBD2; abundance: -; j_gene: TRBJ2-4; len: 18; v_gene: TRBV11-2; CDR3nt: TGTGCCAGCAGCTCTGCGACCCAGGGAGGGAGGACCAAAAACATTCAGTACTTC; CDR3aa: CASSSATQGGRTKNIQYF
d_gene: TRBD1; abundance: -; j_gene: TRBJ1-2; len: 16; v_gene: TRBV5-5; CDR3nt: TGTGCCAGCAGCTGGAGTCGAGGACAGGGGGCGGCCGGCTACACCTTC; CDR3aa: CASSWSRGQGAAGYTF
d_gene: TRBD2; abundance: -; j_gene: TRBJ2-1; len: 17; v_gene: TRBV7-3; CDR3nt: TGTGCCAGCAGCTTAATTAGCGGGGGGCTAAGAGAGAGTGAGCAGTTCTTC; CDR3aa: CASSLISGGLRESEQFF
d_gene: -; abundance: -; j_gene: TRBJ2-5; len: 14; v_gene: TRBV29-1; CDR3nt: TGCAGCGCCCTGACGGGGTTGTTTAAAGAGACCCAGTACTTC; CDR3aa: CSALTGLFKETQYF
d_gene: -; abundance: once; j_gene: TRBJ2-3; len: 15; v_gene: TRBV19; CDR3nt: TGTGCCAGTAGTATAGATCCAGTTAGCACAGATACGCAGTATTTT; CDR3aa: CASSIDPVSTDTQYF
d_gene: TRBD1; abundance: -; j_gene: TRBJ2-7; len: 15; v_gene: TRBV6-5; CDR3nt: TGTGCCAGCAGCCTCTTGACAGGGGGCTTCTACGAGCAGTACTTC; CDR3aa: CASSLLTGGFYEQYF
d_gene: -; abundance: -; j_gene: TRBJ2-5; len: 14; v_gene: TRBV15; CDR3nt: TGTGCCACCAGCACCAGGGGATGGCAAGAGACCCAGTACTTC; CDR3aa: CATSTRGWQETQYF
d_gene: TRBD1; abundance: -; j_gene: TRBJ2-1; len: 15; v_gene: TRBV4-2; CDR3nt: TGTGCCAGCAGCCAAGAGGGGACAGCTACTAATGAGCAGTTCTTC; CDR3aa: CASSQEGTATNEQFF
d_gene: -; abundance: -; j_gene: TRBJ2-1; len: 14; v_gene: TRBV13; CDR3nt: TGTGCCAGCAGCCACCCAACCCATCGGGGGTTTACGTTCTTC; CDR3aa: CASSHPTHRGFTFF
d_gene: -; abundance: -; j_gene: TRBJ1-1; len: 15; v_gene: TRBV5-1; CDR3nt: TGCGCCAGCAGCTCCGGACAGCCCCTGAACACTGAAGCTTTCTTT; CDR3aa: CASSSGQPLNTEAFF
d_gene: -; abundance: -; j_gene: TRBJ1-6; len: 16; v_gene: TRBV7-2; CDR3nt: TGTGCCAGCAGCATGGATGTTTGGCAGGGTAATTCACCCCTCCACTTT; CDR3aa: CASSMDVWQGNSPLHF
d_gene: -; abundance: -; j_gene: TRBJ1-5; len: 11; v_gene: TRBV7-8; CDR3nt: TGTGCCAGCAGCTTGGGGGGGCCCCAGCATTTT; CDR3aa: CASSLGGPQHF
d_gene: -; abundance: -; j_gene: TRBJ2-7; len: 11; v_gene: TRBV7-6; CDR3nt: TGTGCCAGCGGTGGTAGCCATGAGCAGTACTTC; CDR3aa: CASGGSHEQYF
d_gene: -; abundance: -; j_gene: TRBJ2-5; len: 17; v_gene: TRBV7-9; CDR3nt: TGTGCCAGCAGCTTAAGGCTCCGGGCCGGAGGGGAAGAGACCCAGTACTTC; CDR3aa: CASSLRLRAGGEETQYF
d_gene: TRBD2; abundance: -; j_gene: TRBJ2-5; len: 16; v_gene: TRBV7-8; CDR3nt: TGTGCCAGCAGCCCCCCCCGACTAGCCCAACAAGAGACCCAGTACTTC; CDR3aa: CASSPPRLAQQETQYF
d_gene: -; abundance: -; j_gene: TRBJ2-5; len: 13; v_gene: TRBV21-1; CDR3nt: TGTGCCAGCAGCAAAGGGACAGGAGAGACCCAGTACTTC; CDR3aa: CASSKGTGETQYF
d_gene: TRBD1; abundance: -; j_gene: TRBJ2-2; len: 17; v_gene: TRBV7-9; CDR3nt: TGTGCCAGCAGCTTCACACCCGGACAGGCGAGATCCGGGGAGCTGTTTTTT; CDR3aa: CASSFTPGQARSGELFF
d_gene: -; abundance: -; j_gene: TRBJ1-2; len: 12; v_gene: TRBV7-8; CDR3nt: TGTGCCAGCAGCTTACCAGACTATGGCTACACCTTC; CDR3aa: CASSLPDYGYTF
d_gene: -; abundance: -; j_gene: TRBJ1-4; len: 15; v_gene: TRBV6-1; CDR3nt: TGTGCCAGCAGTTTTAGGGACATGCTGAATGAAAAACTGTTTTTT; CDR3aa: CASSFRDMLNEKLFF
d_gene: -; abundance: -; j_gene: TRBJ1-1; len: 12; v_gene: TRBV7-6; CDR3nt: TGTGCCAGCAGCTCCGGGGAGGAAGGGGCTTTCTTT; CDR3aa: CASSSGEEGAFF
d_gene: -; abundance: few; j_gene: TRBJ1-2; len: 16; v_gene: TRBV4-1; CDR3nt: TGCGCCAGCAGCCAAGTGGCGGAGAACTCTCCTTATGGCTACACCTTC; CDR3aa: CASSQVAENSPYGYTF
d_gene: TRBD1; abundance: -; j_gene: TRBJ1-6; len: 14; v_gene: TRBV27; CDR3nt: TGTGCCAGCAGTTTGGGGACAGTGGATTCACCCCTCCACTTT; CDR3aa: CASSLGTVDSPLHF
d_gene: TRBD1; abundance: once; j_gene: TRBJ2-1; len: 15; v_gene: TRBV7-9; CDR3nt: TGTGCCATCCCCACAAGGGGACAGGGGTTGGATGAGCAGTTCTTC; CDR3aa: CAIPTRGQGLDEQFF
d_gene: -; abundance: -; j_gene: TRBJ1-5; len: 15; v_gene: TRBV5-6; CDR3nt: TGTGCCAGCAGCGAAAGCCCAGGGTCAAATCAGCCCCAGCATTTT; CDR3aa: CASSESPGSNQPQHF
d_gene: TRBD2; abundance: -; j_gene: TRBJ2-3; len: 18; v_gene: TRBV2; CDR3nt: TGTGCCAGCAGTGTCCCGCTAGCGGGGTCGAGCGGCACAGATACGCAGTATTTT; CDR3aa: CASSVPLAGSSGTDTQYF
d_gene: TRBD1; abundance: -; j_gene: TRBJ2-5; len: 15; v_gene: TRBV4-1; CDR3nt: TGCGCCAGCAGCCACAGAGGGACAGGAGGAGAGACCCAGTACTTC; CDR3aa: CASSHRGTGGETQYF